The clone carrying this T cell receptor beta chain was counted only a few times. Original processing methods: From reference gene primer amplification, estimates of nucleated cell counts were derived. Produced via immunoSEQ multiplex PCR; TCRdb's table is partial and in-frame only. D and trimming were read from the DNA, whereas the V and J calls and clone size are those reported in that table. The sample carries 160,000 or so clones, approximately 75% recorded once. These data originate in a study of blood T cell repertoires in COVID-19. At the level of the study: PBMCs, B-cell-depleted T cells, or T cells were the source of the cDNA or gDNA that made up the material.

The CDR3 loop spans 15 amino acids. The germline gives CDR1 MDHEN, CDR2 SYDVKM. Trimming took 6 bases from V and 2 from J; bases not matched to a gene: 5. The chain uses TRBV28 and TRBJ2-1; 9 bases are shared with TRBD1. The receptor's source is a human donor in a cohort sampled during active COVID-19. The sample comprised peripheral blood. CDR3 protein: CASSGQGRPYNEQFF. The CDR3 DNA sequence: TGTGCCAGCAGCGGACAGGGGAGGCCCTACAATGAGCAGTTCTTC. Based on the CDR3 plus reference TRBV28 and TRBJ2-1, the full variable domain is DVKVTQSSRYLVKRTGEKVFLECVQDMDHENMFWYRQDPGLGLRLIYFSYDVKMKEKGDIPEGYSVSREKKERFSLILESASTNQTSMYLCASSGQGRPYNEQFFGPGTRLTVL.